The sequence of this T cell receptor (beta chain) was determined in a study of blood T cell repertoires in COVID-19. The wider study: The samples span acute and convalescent COVID-19 from the United States, Italy and Spain. T cells, B-cell-depleted T cells, or PBMCs provided the cDNA or gDNA that served as material.

The CDR3 loop spans 17 amino acids. The germline V gene has CDR1 SEHNR and CDR2 FQNEAQ (reference sequence). J gave up 8 bases and V 5 bases, and 12 bases lay outside the gene matches. In the original processing: Cell counts per sample came from amplifying reference gene primers. The data were produced by immunoSEQ multiplex PCR, yet TCRdb's version contains in-frame clones alone and is incomplete. V, J and clone size derive from that table, while D and trimming were established from the DNA sequence. The table shows about 140,000 clones, with roughly 82% occurring only once. The source is a human donor in a cohort sampled during active COVID-19. The material sequenced was peripheral blood. The chain joins TRBV7-9 to TRBJ1-4; 12 bases map to TRBD1. Written as DNA, the CDR3 is TGTGCCAGCAGCGGTCCCGGGACAGGGGGCGAAGTGGAAAAACTGTTTTTT. As protein: CASSGPGTGGEVEKLFF.